Shown below are 8 T cell receptor beta chains from a single sample sequenced in a study of T-cell memory formation after mild COVID-19. In TCRdb, the 5' RACE reads were re-called with MiXCR into one record per CDR3 protein. The sample carries under 350,000 distinct CDR3 sequences, about 16% recorded once. Specimen: PBMCs or a T cell subset sorted from them (not recorded which). These receptors all come from a man aged 18 to 30 who had mild COVID-19 (a few samples of this study predate the infection). Cell type and time point are not known.

The chain carries TRBV6-5 and TRBJ2-1; possibly TRBD1 for D (5 bases). V lost 0 bases and J 9 bases, leaving 6 bases between the germline ends. The CDR3 is 12 residues long. Germline loops: CDR1 MNHEY, CDR2 SVGAGI. The CDR3 nucleotides are TGTGCCAGCAGTTACTCCCAGGGTGAGCAGTTCTTC. Translated, it gives CASSYSQGEQFF.

The table lists this clonotype with a few counts. V usage is TRBV24-1 and J usage is TRBJ2-1, with a tentative D call TRBD2 (7 bases). The CDR3 loop spans 16 amino acids. The V and J ends lost 3 bases and 1 base respectively, with 12 bases between them. Germline loops: CDR1 KGHDR, CDR2 SFDVKD. CDR3 amino acids: CATSDPGGLSYNEQFF. For the CDR3, the DNA is TGTGCCACCAGTGATCCGGGGGGCTTATCCTACAATGAGCAGTTCTTC.

The rearrangement uses TRBV7-3 and TRBJ2-1; a possible D gene is TRBD2 (5 bases). The CDR3 sequence is 15 residues long. Trimming took 1 base from V and 3 from J, leaving 10 bases between them. Germline CDR1 reads SGHTA; CDR2 reads FQGTGA. As DNA, the CDR3 is TGTGCCAGCAGCTTAATAGGAGGACTCTACAATGAGCAGTTCTTC. It is translated as CASSLIGGLYNEQFF.

This clonotype was observed a handful of times. The chain's CDR3 is CASSLFPAQYNEQFF. The CDR3 DNA reads as TGCGCCAGCAGCTTGTTCCCCGCCCAGTACAATGAGCAGTTCTTC. The chain uses TRBV5-1 and TRBJ2-1; no clear D gene. Germline CDR1 and CDR2: SGHRS and YFSETQ. The V end lost 1 base, the J end lost 4 bases, and 12 bases lay between the germline ends. CDR3 length equals 15 residues.

This clonotype was picked up a small number of times. The chain couples TRBV28 to TRBJ2-5; D perhaps matches TRBD2 (7 bases). Germline V gene lookup returns CDR1 MDHEN and CDR2 SYDVKM. The V gene lost 7 bases and the J gene lost 5 bases, with 20 bases spanning the gap. The CDR3 length is 15 residues. CDR3 sequence reads: CASTPGGLRGETQYF. CDR3 DNA: TGTGCCAGCACCCCGGGGGGCCTCCGGGGGGAGACCCAGTACTTC. The variable domain in full, completed from reference TRBV28 and TRBJ2-5, reads DVKVTQSSRYLVKRTGEKVFLECVQDMDHENMFWYRQDPGLGLRLIYFSYDVKMKEKGDIPEGYSVSREKKERFSLILESASTNQTSMYLCASTPGGLRGETQYFGPGTRLLVL.

This clonotype has a handful of counts. The chain carries TRBV6-5 and TRBJ1-5, with D perhaps matching TRBD1 (5 bases). Germline-derived CDR1 and CDR2 are MNHEY and SVGAGI. V lost 4 bases, J lost 9 bases, and 13 bases lay in between. CDR3 length equals 13 residues. Here the CDR3 reads CASSWDHGRPQHF. The DNA for the CDR3 is TGTGCCAGCAGTTGGGACCACGGGAGGCCCCAGCATTTT.

This clonotype was seen once. The V call is TRBV4-1, the J call TRBJ1-1; D is unclear. The V gene's germline CDR1 is MGHRA and CDR2 YSYEKL. Trimming left V 7 bases short and J 1 base short, with 16 bases between. The CDR3 sequence is 15 residues long. The CDR3 DNA is TGCGCCAGCATGGGTCCCACCGGGAAGAACACTGAAGCTTTCTTT. Protein product: CASMGPTGKNTEAFF.

The J gene is TRBJ2-3, the V gene TRBV24-1; 7 bases fit TRBD1. J lost 1 base, V lost 2 bases, and 5 bases had no gene match. The CDR3 covers 16 residues. Germline-derived CDR1 and CDR2 are KGHDR and SFDVKD. This chain's CDR3 is CATSDSRTGRTDTQYF. The CDR3, as DNA: TGTGCCACCAGTGATTCCCGGACAGGCCGCACAGATACGCAGTATTTT.